These T cell receptor beta chains were read from a single sample in a study of blood T cell repertoires in COVID-19. Using immunoSEQ multiplex PCR, the repertoire was profiled, and TCRdb retains in-frame clones only, with some absent. Of 95,000 to 150,000 clones listed, over 70% are singletons. Input material: peripheral blood. The origin of the receptors is a woman in her seventies with acute or convalescent COVID-19. The CDR3 runs from the conserved cysteine through the conserved F or W. Each record gives: J gene, clone size, CDR3 length, D gene, V gene, CDR3 protein, CDR3 DNA. D genes are given only for firm matches. Rows give clone size only sometimes, using once, few, many, or a class for an expanded clone.

TRBJ2-1 - 15 TRBD1 TRBV2 CASSLTGQGVNEQFF TGTGCCAGCAGTTTGACAGGGCAGGGTGTGAATGAGCAGTTCTTC
TRBJ1-2 - 15 - TRBV28 CASSFKGLGNYGYTF TGTGCCAGCAGTTTTAAGGGGTTAGGTAACTATGGCTACACCTTC
TRBJ2-6 - 18 TRBD1 TRBV7-9 CASSWTGGATSGANVLTF TGTGCCAGCAGCTGGACAGGGGGGGCAACTTCTGGGGCCAACGTCCTGACTTTC
TRBJ1-1 - 15 - TRBV5-4 CASSPAGALNTEAFF TGTGCCAGCAGTCCAGCAGGGGCCTTGAACACTGAAGCTTTCTTT
TRBJ2-3 - 15 TRBD1 TRBV27 CASSPLGQGLHTQYF TGTGCCAGCAGTCCCTTGGGACAGGGGTTACATACGCAGTATTTT
TRBJ1-6 - 13 - TRBV7-2 CASSFQVRSPLHF TGTGCCAGCAGCTTCCAGGTGCGCTCACCCCTCCACTTT
TRBJ2-7 few 13 TRBD1 TRBV19 CASSTRGIREQYF TGTGCCAGTAGTACCAGGGGGATTCGGGAGCAGTACTTC
TRBJ1-1 - 15 - TRBV7-9 CASSPPGVGNTEAFF TGTGCCAGCAGCCCACCAGGGGTTGGGAACACTGAAGCTTTCTTT
TRBJ2-1 - 12 - TRBV9 CASSVTGNEQFF TGTGCCAGCAGCGTAACAGGGAATGAGCAGTTCTTC
TRBJ1-5 - 13 TRBD1 TRBV28 CASRTQGTQPQHF TGTGCCAGCAGGACACAGGGGACGCAGCCCCAGCATTTT
TRBJ1-5 - 15 - TRBV20-1 CSASPPPYSNQPQHF TGCAGTGCTAGTCCCCCTCCTTATAGCAATCAGCCCCAGCATTTT
TRBJ1-1 - 20 - TRBV4-1 CASSQEFRRGGSPADTEAFF TGCGCCAGCAGCCAAGAATTTAGACGGGGGGGCTCCCCCGCGGACACTGAAGCTTTCTTT
TRBJ2-7 - 13 - TRBV5-6 CASSLYRVHEQYF TGTGCCAGCAGCTTGTACAGGGTCCACGAGCAGTACTTC
TRBJ2-3 once 15 TRBD1 TRBV10-3 CAISESNQGADTQYF TGTGCCATCAGTGAGTCGAACCAGGGGGCAGATACGCAGTATTTT
TRBJ2-7 - 16 - TRBV7-7 CASSPDLQAGLDEQYF TGTGCTAGCAGCCCCGATCTTCAAGCAGGGTTGGACGAGCAGTACTTC
TRBJ1-2 - 16 - TRBV28 CASSLGGGGLNYGYTF TGTGCCAGCAGTCTCGGCGGGGGTGGGCTTAACTATGGCTACACCTTC
TRBJ2-7 - 15 TRBD1 TRBV5-1 CASSLAGQGTGEQYF TGCGCCAGCAGCTTGGCGGGACAGGGTACCGGGGAGCAGTACTTC